A selection of T cell receptor beta chains follows, all from one sample in a study of STAT5B mutations in CD4+ large granular lymphocyte leukemia. Profiling relied on immunoSEQ multiplex PCR, and the TCRdb table lists in-frame clones only, not all of them. The table has some 51,000 clones, about 80% seen once. Sequences were obtained from CD4+ T cells from blood buffy coats. These receptors all stem from a human donor in good health. The CDR3 runs from the conserved cysteine through the conserved F or W. Clone size is not always given. Where it is, it says once, few, many or a class for expanded clones.

abundance,v_gene,j_gene,CDR3aa
-,TRBV30,TRBJ2-7,CAWSRPEAPGTAGYEQYF
-,TRBV5-1,TRBJ2-5,CASSSGGVQETQYF
-,TRBV2,TRBJ1-5,CASSEWGLFQPQHF
few,TRBV7-9,TRBJ1-2,CASSFYRDGYTF
-,TRBV13,TRBJ2-3,CASSLVTSGGTRGGADTQYF
-,TRBV9,TRBJ1-5,CASSVDEGINQPQHF
-,TRBV5-6,TRBJ1-2,CASSLDFGYTF
-,TRBV6-1,TRBJ1-4,CASSEGGQGAEKLFF
-,TRBV10-2,TRBJ2-1,CASSARGGGSYNEQFF
-,TRBV11-2,TRBJ2-7,CASSLEQKGFTYEQYF
-,TRBV6-5,TRBJ1-5,CASSTGPYQPQHF
-,TRBV27,-,CASSLRPFYEQYF
-,TRBV4-1,TRBJ2-1,CASSPEAGGSYNEQFF
-,TRBV6-5,TRBJ2-2,CASSRAGELFF
-,TRBV6-1,TRBJ2-3,CASSVRQGWRTDTQYF
-,TRBV6-1,TRBJ2-2,CASSERGQGLRELFF
-,TRBV4-1,TRBJ2-7,CASSRGTGSYEQYF
-,TRBV10-3,TRBJ2-6,CAMGDSVSSGANVLTF
-,TRBV9,TRBJ2-5,CASSVVGGETQYF
few,TRBV7-3,TRBJ1-6,CASSLSPGESPLHF
once,TRBV11-2,TRBJ2-5,CASSFSAGGPETQYF
-,TRBV5-1,TRBJ1-3,CASSLEGIGNTIYF
-,TRBV27,TRBJ1-3,CASSLSPEPLFLASGNTIYF
-,TRBV19,TRBJ2-4,CASSIDRLAKNIQYF
-,TRBV5-1,TRBJ2-7,CASSFSQTYYEQYF
-,TRBV7-2,TRBJ1-3,CASSPRTRMGTIYF
-,TRBV4-2,TRBJ2-3,CASSQETGAADTQYF
-,TRBV10-3,TRBJ2-5,CAISERGKTQYF
-,TRBV7-9,TRBJ1-2,CASSLPSPRGYTF
-,TRBV30,TRBJ2-3,CAWSQDTQYF
once,TRBV7-7,TRBJ2-3,CASSFGASTDTQYF
once,TRBV9,TRBJ1-5,CASSVVPGGLSYSNQPQHF
few,TRBV23-1,TRBJ2-5,CASSQSRAGGYEETQYF
few,TRBV11-2,TRBJ2-7,CASSLTLGDNEQYF
-,TRBV5-4,TRBJ2-3,CASSSRDRGDTQYF
-,TRBV9,TRBJ2-7,CASSVGLAEGEQYF
-,TRBV5-1,TRBJ2-1,CASSLDNEQFF
-,TRBV7-9,TRBJ1-6,CASKRSGDTPLHF
-,TRBV19,TRBJ2-4,CASSISGTGIKVAKNIQYF
-,TRBV5-6,TRBJ2-1,CASSLIAGDNEQFF
-,TRBV5-1,TRBJ1-1,CASSPDRGGYTEAFF
-,TRBV1,TRBJ2-5,CTSRGLAGGQGETQYF
-,TRBV5-1,TRBJ1-5,CASSSGTGSNQPQHF